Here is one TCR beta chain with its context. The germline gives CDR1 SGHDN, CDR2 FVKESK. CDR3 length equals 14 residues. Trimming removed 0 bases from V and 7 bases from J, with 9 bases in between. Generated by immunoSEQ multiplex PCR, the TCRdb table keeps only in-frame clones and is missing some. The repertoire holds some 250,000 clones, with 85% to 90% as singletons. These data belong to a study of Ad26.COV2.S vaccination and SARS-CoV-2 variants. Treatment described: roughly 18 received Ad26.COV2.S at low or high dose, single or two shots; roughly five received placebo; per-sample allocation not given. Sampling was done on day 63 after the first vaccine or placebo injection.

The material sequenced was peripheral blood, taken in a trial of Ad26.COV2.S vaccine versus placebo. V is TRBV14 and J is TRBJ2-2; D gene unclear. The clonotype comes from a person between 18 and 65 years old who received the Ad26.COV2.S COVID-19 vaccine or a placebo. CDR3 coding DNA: TGTGCCAGCAGCCAAGATATAGACGTCGGGGAGCTGTTTTTT. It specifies CASSQDIDVGELFF. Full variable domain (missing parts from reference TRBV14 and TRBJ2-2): EAGVTQFPSHSVIEKGQTVTLRCDPISGHDNLYWYRRVMGKEIKFLLHFVKESKQDESGMPNNRFLAERTGGTYSTLKVQPAELEDSGVYFCASSQDIDVGELFFGEGSRLTVL.